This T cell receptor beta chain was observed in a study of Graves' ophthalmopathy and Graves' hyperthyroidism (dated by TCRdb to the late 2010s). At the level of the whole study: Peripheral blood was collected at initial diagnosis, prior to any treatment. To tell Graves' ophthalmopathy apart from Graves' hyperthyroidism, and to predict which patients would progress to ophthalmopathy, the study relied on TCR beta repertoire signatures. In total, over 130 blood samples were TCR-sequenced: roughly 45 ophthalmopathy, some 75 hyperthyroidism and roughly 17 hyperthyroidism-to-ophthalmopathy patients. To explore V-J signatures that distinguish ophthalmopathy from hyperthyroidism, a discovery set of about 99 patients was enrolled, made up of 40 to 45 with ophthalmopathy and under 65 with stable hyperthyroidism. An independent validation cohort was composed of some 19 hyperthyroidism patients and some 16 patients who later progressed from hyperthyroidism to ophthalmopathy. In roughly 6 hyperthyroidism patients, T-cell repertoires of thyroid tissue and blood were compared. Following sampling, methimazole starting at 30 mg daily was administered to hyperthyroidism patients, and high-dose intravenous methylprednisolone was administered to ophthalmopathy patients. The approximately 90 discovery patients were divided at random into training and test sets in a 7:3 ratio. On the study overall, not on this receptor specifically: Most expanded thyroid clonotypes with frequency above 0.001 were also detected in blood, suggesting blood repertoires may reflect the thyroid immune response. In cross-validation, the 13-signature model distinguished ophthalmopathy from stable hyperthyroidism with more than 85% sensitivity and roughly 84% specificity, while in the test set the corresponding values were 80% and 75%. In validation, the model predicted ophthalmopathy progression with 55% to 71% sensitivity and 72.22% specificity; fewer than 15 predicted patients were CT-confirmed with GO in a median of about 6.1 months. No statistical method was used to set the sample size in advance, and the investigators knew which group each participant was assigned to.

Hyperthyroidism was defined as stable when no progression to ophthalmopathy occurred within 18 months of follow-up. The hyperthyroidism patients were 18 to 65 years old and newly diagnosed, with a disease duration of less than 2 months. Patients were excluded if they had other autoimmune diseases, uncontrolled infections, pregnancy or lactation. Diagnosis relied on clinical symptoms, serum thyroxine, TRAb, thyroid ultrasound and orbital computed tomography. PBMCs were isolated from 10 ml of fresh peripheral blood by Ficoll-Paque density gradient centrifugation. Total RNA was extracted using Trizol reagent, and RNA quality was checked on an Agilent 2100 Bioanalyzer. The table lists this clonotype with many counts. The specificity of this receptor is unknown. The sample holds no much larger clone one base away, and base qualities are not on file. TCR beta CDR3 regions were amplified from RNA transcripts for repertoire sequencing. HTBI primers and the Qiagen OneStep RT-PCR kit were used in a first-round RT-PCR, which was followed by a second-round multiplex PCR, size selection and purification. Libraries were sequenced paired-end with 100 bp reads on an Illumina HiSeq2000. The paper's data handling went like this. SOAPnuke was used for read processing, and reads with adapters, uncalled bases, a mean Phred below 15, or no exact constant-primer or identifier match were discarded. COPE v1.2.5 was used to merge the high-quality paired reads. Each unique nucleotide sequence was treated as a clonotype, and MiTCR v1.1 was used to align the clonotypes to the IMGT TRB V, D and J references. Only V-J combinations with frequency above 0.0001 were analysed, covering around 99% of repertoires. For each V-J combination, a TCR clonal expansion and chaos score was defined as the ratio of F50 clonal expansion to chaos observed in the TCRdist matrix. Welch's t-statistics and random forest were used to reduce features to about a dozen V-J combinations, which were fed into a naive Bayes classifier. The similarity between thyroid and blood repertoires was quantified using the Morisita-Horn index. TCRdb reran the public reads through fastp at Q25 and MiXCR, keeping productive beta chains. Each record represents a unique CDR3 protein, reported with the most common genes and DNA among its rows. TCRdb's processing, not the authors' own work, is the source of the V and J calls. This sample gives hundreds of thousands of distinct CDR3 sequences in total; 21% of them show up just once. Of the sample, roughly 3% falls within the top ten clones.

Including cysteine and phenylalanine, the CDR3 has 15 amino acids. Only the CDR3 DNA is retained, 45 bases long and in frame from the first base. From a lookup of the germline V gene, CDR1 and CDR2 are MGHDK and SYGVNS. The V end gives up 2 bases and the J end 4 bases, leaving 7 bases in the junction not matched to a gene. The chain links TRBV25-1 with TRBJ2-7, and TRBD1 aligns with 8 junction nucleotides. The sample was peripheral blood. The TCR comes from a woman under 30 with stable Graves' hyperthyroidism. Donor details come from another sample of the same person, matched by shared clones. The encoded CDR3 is CASSEGGTGNYEQYF. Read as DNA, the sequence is TGTGCCAGCAGTGAAGGAGGGACAGGAAATTACGAGCAGTACTTC.